The entry below describes one TCR beta chain. Its specificity is not known. Per germline, CDR1 MNHEY and CDR2 SMNVEV (reference sequence). There are 14 residues in the CDR3. Trimming removed 6 bases from V and 5 bases from J, with 16 bases in between. Assay used: immunoSEQ multiplex PCR; TCRdb lists only in-frame clones, some missing. The sample lists tens of thousands of clones; 80% were seen once. The source of the sample is a study of OX40 agonist ivuxolimab in advanced cancers. For the study at large: Hepatocellular carcinoma, melanoma, renal cell or head and neck cancer was diagnosed in the dose-escalation patients. Mean age approximately 59 years, range about 20 to 79; around 80% male. Findings of the study overall: In the expanded peripheral T cells, antigen specificity was never determined.

Baseline, cycle 4 day 1, and cycle 7 day 1 were the blood sampling points. The sample here was CD4+ or CD8+ T cells sorted from blood, taken in a trial of the OX40 agonist ivuxolimab. The chain couples TRBV27 to TRBJ1-2; D is ambiguous. This sequence originates from an adult with an advanced solid tumor such as melanoma, head and neck, liver or kidney cancer. For the CDR3, the DNA is TGTGCCAGCAGCCCCTCGTGGGGATGGTATGGCTACACCTTC. Its translation is CASSPSWGWYGYTF.